This T cell receptor beta chain was sequenced for a study of blood T cell repertoires in COVID-19. The assay was immunoSEQ multiplex PCR, and TCRdb's table has in-frame clones only and misses some. Found here are 30,000 to 45,000 clones, 90% of them singletons; the top ten hold over 10%. With 0 bases removed from V and 8 bases from J, the gap between germline ends came to 14 bases. Germline CDR1 is SGDLS and CDR2 is YYNGEE. The CDR3 spans 14 residues. The rearrangement links TRBV9 to TRBJ1-2; D perhaps matches TRBD1 (6 bases). This receptor was identified in a man aged 70-80 years with acute or convalescent COVID-19. Sequencing was carried out using peripheral blood. CDR3 loop: CASSVGRGADGYTF. The CDR3 DNA is TGTGCCAGCAGCGTAGGGCGGGGGGCGGACGGCTACACCTTC.